The T cell receptor (beta chain) under discussion was sequenced for a study of CD8 T cells in Susac syndrome. Trimming took off 6 bases at V and 0 bases at J, with 8 bases between the two ends. CDR3 size: 13 residues. When the RNA was reverse transcribed, random hexamers were used with an input of roughly 0.5 to 1 ug. TCRdb fed the immunoSEQ multiplex PCR reads into MiXCR, producing one record per CDR3 protein. Of around 150,000 distinct CDR3 sequences in the sample, roughly 95% were seen once. Sequenced sample: CD4+ T cells from PBMCs. This sequence joins TRBV12-3 or TRBV12-4 and TRBJ2-5; D unresolved. The TCR sequence derives from a human donor with Susac syndrome. CDR3 sequence reads: CASRDPYQETQYF. Here the CDR3 DNA reads TGTGCCAGCAGGGACCCGTACCAAGAGACCCAGTACTTC.